This T cell receptor beta chain is from a study of CD8 T cells in Susac syndrome. Across the study: Among sequenced Susac syndrome patients, roughly 6 had active disease and eight were in remission. Broader study findings: In Susac patients, clonal expansion was not detected in CD4+ cells.

The diagnostic criteria for definite or probable disease, as recently defined, were met by the patients with Susac syndrome. TEMRA cells were enriched by FACS, and CD4+ and CD8+ T cells were negatively isolated. Points on this clonotype: Its specificity is unknown.

An amount of RNA that ranged from 0.5 to 1 ug was reverse transcribed with random hexamers. TCRdb redid the calling of the immunoSEQ multiplex PCR reads with MiXCR, one entry per CDR3 protein. The sample records about 140,000 distinct CDR3 sequences, roughly 94% being singletons. The receptor comes from a human donor with Susac syndrome. The specimen was CD4+ T cells from PBMCs.

CDR3 loop: CSAIYRRHNEQFF. The CDR3, as DNA: TGCAGTGCTATCTACAGAAGACACAATGAGCAGTTCTTC. The rearrangement uses TRBV20-1 and TRBJ2-1; no clear D. The CDR3 consists of 13 residues. Germline CDR1 and CDR2: DFQATT and SNEGSKA (reference sequence). V was cut by 4 bases and J by 5 bases, with 12 bases left in between.